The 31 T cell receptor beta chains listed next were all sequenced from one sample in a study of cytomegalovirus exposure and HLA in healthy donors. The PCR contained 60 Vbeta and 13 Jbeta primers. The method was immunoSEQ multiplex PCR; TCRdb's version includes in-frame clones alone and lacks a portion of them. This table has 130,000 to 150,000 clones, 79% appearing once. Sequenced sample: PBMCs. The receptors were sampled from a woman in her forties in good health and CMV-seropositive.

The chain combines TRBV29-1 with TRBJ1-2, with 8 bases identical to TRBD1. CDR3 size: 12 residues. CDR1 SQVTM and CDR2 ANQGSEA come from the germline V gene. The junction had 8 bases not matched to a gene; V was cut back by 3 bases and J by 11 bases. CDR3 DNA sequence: TGCAGCGTTGAGCGGGACAGGATAGGGTACACCTTC. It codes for CSVERDRIGYTF.

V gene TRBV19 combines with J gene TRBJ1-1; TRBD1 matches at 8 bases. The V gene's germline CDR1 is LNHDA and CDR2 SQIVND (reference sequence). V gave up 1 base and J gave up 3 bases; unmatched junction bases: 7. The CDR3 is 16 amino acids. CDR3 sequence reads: CASSIGSGGVDTEAFF. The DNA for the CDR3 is TGTGCCAGTAGTATAGGTTCAGGGGGCGTAGACACTGAAGCTTTCTTT.

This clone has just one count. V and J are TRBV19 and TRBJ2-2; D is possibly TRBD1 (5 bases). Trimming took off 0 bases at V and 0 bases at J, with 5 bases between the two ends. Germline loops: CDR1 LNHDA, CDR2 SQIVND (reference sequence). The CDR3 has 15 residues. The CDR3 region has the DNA TGTGCCAGTAGTATAGAGACAGCGAACACCGGGGAGCTGTTTTTT. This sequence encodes CASSIETANTGELFF.

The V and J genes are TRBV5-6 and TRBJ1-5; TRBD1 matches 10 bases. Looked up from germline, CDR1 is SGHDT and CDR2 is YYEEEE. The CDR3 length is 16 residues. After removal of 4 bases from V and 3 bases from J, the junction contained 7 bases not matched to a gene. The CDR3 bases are TGTGCCAGCAGCAAGTGGGGACAGGGGAACAATCAGCCCCAGCATTTT. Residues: CASSKWGQGNNQPQHF.

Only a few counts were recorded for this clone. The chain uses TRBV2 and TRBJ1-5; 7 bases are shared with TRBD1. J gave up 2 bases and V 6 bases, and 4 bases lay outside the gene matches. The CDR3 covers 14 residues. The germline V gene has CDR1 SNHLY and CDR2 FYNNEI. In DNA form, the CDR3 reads TGTGCCAGCAGAGAAACAGGGGGCAATCAGCCCCAGCATTTT. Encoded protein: CASRETGGNQPQHF.

Here the CDR3 reads CASTAGGVGYGYTF. CDR3 DNA sequence: TGTGCCAGCACCGCAGGGGGCGTAGGCTATGGCTACACCTTC. The V call is TRBV9, the J call TRBJ1-2; 8 bases fit TRBD1. The CDR3 covers 14 residues. From germline, CDR1 is SGDLS and CDR2 YYNGEE. The V gene end was trimmed by 6 bases and the J gene end by 4 bases; junction bases not matched to a gene: 8.

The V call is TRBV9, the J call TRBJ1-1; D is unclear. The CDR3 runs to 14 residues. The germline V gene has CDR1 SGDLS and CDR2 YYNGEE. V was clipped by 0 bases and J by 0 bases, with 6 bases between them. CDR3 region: CASSVGPLNTEAFF. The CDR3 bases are TGTGCCAGCAGCGTAGGGCCGCTGAACACTGAAGCTTTCTTT.

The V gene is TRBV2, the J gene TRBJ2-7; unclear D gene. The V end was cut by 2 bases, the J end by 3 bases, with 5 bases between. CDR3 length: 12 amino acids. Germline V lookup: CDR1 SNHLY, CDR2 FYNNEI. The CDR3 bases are TGTGCCAGCAGTGAAATACTCTACGAGCAGTACTTC. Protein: CASSEILYEQYF.

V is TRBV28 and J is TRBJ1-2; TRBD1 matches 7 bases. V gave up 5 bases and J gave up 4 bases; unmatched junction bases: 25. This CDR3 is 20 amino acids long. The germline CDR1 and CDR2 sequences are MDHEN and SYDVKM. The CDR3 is CASSPASEEGARAYSYGYTF. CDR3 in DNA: TGTGCCAGCAGTCCCGCCAGCGAAGAGGGGGCAAGAGCCTACTCCTATGGCTACACCTTC.

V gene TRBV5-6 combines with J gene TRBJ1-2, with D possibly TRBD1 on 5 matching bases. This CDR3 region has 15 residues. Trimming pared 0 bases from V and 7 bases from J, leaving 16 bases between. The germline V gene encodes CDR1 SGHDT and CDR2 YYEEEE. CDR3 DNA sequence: TGTGCCAGCAGCTTGGGACAGCGGGGACTAAGTGGCTACACCTTC. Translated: CASSLGQRGLSGYTF.

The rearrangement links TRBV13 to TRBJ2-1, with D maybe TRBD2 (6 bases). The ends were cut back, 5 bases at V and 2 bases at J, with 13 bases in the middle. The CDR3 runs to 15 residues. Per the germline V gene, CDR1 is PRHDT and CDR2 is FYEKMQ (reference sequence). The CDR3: CASSGRGITYNEQFF. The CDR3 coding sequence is TGTGCCAGCAGCGGCCGGGGGATAACCTACAATGAGCAGTTCTTC. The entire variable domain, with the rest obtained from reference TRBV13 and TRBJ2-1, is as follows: AAGVIQSPRHLIKEKRETATLKCYPIPRHDTVYWYQQGPGQDPQFLISFYEKMQSDKGSIPDRFSAQQFSDYHSELNMSSLELGDSALYFCASSGRGITYNEQFFGPGTRLTVL.

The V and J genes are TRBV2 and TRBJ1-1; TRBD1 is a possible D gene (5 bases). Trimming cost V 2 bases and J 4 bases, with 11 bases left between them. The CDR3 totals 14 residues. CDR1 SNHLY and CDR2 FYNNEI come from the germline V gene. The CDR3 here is CASSEQGGTTEAFF. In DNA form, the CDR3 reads TGTGCCAGCAGTGAACAGGGCGGGACCACTGAAGCTTTCTTT. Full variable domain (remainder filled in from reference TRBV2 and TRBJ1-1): EPEVTQTPSHQVTQMGQEVILRCVPISNHLYFYWYRQILGQKVEFLVSFYNNEISEKSEIFDDQFSVERPDGSNFTLKIRSTKLEDSAMYFCASSEQGGTTEAFFGQGTRLTVV.

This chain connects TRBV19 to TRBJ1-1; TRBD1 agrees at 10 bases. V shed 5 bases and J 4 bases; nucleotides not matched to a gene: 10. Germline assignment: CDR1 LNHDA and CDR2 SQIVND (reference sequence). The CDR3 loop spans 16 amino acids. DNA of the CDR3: TGTGCCAGTAGTCCTTCGACAGGGGGCGAGGTCACTGAAGCTTTCTTT. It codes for CASSPSTGGEVTEAFF.

This chain's CDR3 is CASSPLIGQTYEQYF. As DNA, the CDR3 is TGCGCCAGCAGCCCCCTAATCGGACAGACCTACGAGCAGTACTTC. This chain joins TRBV4-1 and TRBJ2-7; maybe TRBD1 (6 bases). The germline V and J ends were trimmed by 4 bases and 2 bases, with 15 bases remaining between them. The CDR3 runs 15 residues. Germline V gene data show CDR1 as MGHRA and CDR2 as YSYEKL.

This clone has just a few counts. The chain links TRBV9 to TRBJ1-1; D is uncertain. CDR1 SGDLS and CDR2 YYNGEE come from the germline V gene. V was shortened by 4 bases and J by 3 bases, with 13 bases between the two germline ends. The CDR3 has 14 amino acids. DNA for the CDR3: TGTGCCAGCAGCCCCCAGTGGGAGGACACTGAAGCTTTCTTT. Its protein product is CASSPQWEDTEAFF.

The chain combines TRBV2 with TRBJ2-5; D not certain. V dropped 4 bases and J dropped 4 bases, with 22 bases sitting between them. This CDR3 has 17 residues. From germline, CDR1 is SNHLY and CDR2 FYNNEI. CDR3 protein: CASSVPAVGIVRETQYF. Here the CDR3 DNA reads TGTGCCAGCAGTGTCCCCGCAGTTGGTATTGTTCGAGAGACCCAGTACTTC.

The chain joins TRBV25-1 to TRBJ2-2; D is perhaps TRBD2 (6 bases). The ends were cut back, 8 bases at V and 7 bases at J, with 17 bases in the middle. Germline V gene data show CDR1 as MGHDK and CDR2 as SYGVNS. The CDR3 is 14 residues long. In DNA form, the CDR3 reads TGTGCCAGCCCCCCTCACGGGGGAGTCGGGGAGCTGTTTTTT. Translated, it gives CASPPHGGVGELFF.

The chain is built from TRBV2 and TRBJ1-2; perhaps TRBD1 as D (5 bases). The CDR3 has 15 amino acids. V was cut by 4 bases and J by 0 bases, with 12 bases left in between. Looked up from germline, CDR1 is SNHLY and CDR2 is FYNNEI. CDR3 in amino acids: CASSVGGSSNYGYTF. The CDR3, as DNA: TGTGCCAGCAGTGTCGGGGGGTCGTCTAACTATGGCTACACCTTC.

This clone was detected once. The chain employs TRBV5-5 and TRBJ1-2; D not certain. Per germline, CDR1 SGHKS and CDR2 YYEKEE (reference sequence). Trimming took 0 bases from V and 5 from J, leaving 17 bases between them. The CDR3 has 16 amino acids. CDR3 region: CASSLGPLTEIYGYTF. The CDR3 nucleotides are TGTGCCAGCAGCTTGGGCCCCTTGACGGAGATTTATGGCTACACCTTC.

CDR3 sequence (DNA): TGTGCCAGCTCACCCCAAGGACAGGGCGGCTACGAGCAGTACTTC. The encoded protein is CASSPQGQGGYEQYF. This chain connects TRBV18 to TRBJ2-7; TRBD1 matches 8 bases. The CDR3 is 15 amino acids. Germline assignment: CDR1 KGHSH and CDR2 LQKENI. The V segment lost 3 bases and the J segment 3 bases; nucleotides outside the gene matches: 7.

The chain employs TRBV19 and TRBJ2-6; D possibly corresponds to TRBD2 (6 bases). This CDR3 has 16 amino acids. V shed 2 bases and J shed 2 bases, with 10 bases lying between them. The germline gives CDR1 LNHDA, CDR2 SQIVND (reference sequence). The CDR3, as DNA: TGTGCCAGTAGTATAAGGGCGGGAACTGGGGCCAACGTCCTGACTTTC. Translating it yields CASSIRAGTGANVLTF.

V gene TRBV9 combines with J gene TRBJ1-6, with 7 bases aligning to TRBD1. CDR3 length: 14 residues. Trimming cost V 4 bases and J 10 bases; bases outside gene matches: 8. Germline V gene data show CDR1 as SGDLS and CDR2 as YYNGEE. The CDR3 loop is CASSSRDSRSPLHF. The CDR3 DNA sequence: TGTGCCAGCAGCAGCCGGGACAGCCGATCACCCCTCCACTTT.

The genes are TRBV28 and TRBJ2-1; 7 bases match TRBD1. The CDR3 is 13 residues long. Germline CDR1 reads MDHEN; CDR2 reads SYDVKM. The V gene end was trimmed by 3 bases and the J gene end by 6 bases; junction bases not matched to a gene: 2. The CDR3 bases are TGTGCCAGCAGTTTCAGGGGGAGCAATGAGCAGTTCTTC. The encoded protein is CASSFRGSNEQFF.

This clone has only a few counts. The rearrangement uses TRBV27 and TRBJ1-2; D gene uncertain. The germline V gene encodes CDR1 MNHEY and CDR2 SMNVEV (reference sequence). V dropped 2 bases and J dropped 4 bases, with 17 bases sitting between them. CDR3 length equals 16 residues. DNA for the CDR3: TGTGCCAGCAGTTTAAATCCGACCTCAACGGGCTATGGCTACACCTTC. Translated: CASSLNPTSTGYGYTF.

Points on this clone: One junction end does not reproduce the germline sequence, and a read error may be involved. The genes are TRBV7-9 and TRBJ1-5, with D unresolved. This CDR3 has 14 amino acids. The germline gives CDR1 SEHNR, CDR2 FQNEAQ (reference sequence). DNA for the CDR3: TGTTCCAGCAGCCCCGAGGGTTACAATCAGCCCCAGCATTTT. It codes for CSSSPEGYNQPQHF.

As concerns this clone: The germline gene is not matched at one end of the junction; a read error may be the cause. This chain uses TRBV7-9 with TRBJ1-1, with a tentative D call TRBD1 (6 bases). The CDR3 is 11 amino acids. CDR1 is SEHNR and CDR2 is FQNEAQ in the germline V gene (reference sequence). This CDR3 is CSSSLGQEAFF. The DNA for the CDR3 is TGTTCCAGCAGCTTAGGACAGGAAGCTTTCTTT.

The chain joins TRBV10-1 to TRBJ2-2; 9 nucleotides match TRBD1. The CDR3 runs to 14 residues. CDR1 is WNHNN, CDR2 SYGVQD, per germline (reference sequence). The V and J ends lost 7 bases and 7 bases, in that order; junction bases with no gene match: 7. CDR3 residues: CASTRDRVVGELFF. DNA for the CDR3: TGCGCCAGCACCAGGGACAGGGTTGTCGGGGAGCTGTTTTTT.

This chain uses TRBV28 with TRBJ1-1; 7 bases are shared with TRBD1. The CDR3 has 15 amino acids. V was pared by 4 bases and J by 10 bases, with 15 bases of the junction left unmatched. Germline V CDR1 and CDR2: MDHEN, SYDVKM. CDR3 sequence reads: CASSSQQGTPVGAFF. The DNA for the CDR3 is TGTGCCAGCAGTTCACAACAGGGGACACCCGTGGGAGCTTTCTTT.

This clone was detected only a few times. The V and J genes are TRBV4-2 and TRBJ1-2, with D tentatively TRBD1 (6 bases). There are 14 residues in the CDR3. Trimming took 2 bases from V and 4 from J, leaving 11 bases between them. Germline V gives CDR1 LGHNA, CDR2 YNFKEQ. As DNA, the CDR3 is TGTGCCAGCAGCCAATCGGACAGATCCTATGGCTACACCTTC. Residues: CASSQSDRSYGYTF.

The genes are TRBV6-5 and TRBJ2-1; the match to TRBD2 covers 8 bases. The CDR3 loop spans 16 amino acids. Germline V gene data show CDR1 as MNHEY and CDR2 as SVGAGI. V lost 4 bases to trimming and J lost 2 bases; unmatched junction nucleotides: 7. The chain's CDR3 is CASSSQRGKPYNEQFF. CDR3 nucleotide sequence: TGTGCCAGCAGTTCCCAGCGGGGGAAACCCTACAATGAGCAGTTCTTC.

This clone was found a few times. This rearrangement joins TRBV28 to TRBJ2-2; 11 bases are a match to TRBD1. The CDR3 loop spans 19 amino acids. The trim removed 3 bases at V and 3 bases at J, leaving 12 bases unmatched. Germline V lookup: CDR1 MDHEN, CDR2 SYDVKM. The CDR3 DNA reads TGTGCCAGCAGTTTCGGTGGTTTCGGGGGACAGGGGGACACCGGGGAGCTGTTTTTT. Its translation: CASSFGGFGGQGDTGELFF.